What follows are 28 T cell receptor beta chains derived from one specimen sequenced in a study of CD8+CD57+ T cells in acquired aplastic anemia. Genomic DNA templated the TCR beta VDJ and CDR3 profiling. TCRdb reprocessed the reads with MiXCR, giving one entry per CDR3 protein. Among roughly 500,000 distinct CDR3 sequences listed, around 30% were seen once. Patients who underwent sequencing had shown CD8+CD57+ cell expansion by flow cytometry. The specimen sequenced was sorted CD4+, CD8+, or CD8+CD57+ T cells (not recorded which) from PBMCs. The source is a human donor with aplastic anemia.

This clonotype showed up just once. The CDR3, as DNA: TGTGCCAGCAGTTCCCCGTCCAGGGATTTACGCGGCTACACCTTC. Encoded protein: CASSSPSRDLRGYTF. V and J are TRBV27 and TRBJ1-2; tentatively, D is TRBD1 (5 bases). The length of the CDR3 is 15 residues. Germline CDR1 and CDR2: MNHEY and SMNVEV (reference sequence). V shed 4 bases and J shed 8 bases, with 20 bases lying between them.

The chain links TRBV2 to TRBJ2-7; perhaps TRBD2 as D (6 bases). This CDR3 has 13 residues. Germline values: CDR1 SNHLY, CDR2 FYNNEI. The V end was cut by 6 bases, the J end by 4 bases, with 13 bases between. CDR3 region: CASSRDLAYEQYF. DNA for the CDR3: TGTGCCAGCAGCCGGGACTTGGCATACGAGCAGTACTTC.

The V and J genes are TRBV15 and TRBJ2-3; D is unresolved. V shed 3 bases and J shed 1 base, with 5 bases lying between them. Germline V gene sequence: CDR1 LNHNV, CDR2 YYDKDF (reference sequence). The CDR3 is made up of 13 amino acids. CDR3 bases: TGTGCCACCAGCAGTTGGTGCACAGATACGCAGTATTTT. This translates into CATSSWCTDTQYF.

This clonotype was recorded many times. The chain carries TRBV29-1 and TRBJ1-5, with D perhaps TRBD1 (5 bases). CDR3 length equals 13 residues. V was shortened by 5 bases and J by 6 bases, with 14 bases between the two germline ends. The germline V gene has CDR1 SQVTM and CDR2 ANQGSEA. CDR3 DNA sequence: TGCAGCGTTTCGTCAGGGATCGGTCAGCCCCAGCATTTT. It yields the protein CSVSSGIGQPQHF.

The table lists this clonotype with many counts. The chain joins TRBV7-8 to TRBJ1-5, with D unclear. CDR3 length equals 15 residues. V was clipped by 1 base and J by 2 bases, with 9 bases between them. Germline V CDR1 and CDR2: SGHVS, FQNEAQ. This CDR3 is CASSLDRVGNQPQHF. CDR3 sequence (DNA): TGTGCCAGCAGCTTAGATCGGGTTGGCAATCAGCCCCAGCATTTT.

The V and J genes are TRBV20-1 and TRBJ2-3; D perhaps matches TRBD2 (6 bases). The V and J ends lost 0 bases and 2 bases respectively, with 18 bases between them. CDR3 size: 17 residues. Germline assignment: CDR1 DFQATT and CDR2 SNEGSKA (reference sequence). This CDR3 reads CSARDRIVGGHTDTQYF. In DNA form, the CDR3 reads TGCAGTGCTAGAGATCGTATTGTGGGAGGACACACAGATACGCAGTATTTT.

This clonotype was seen a few times. The conserved closing phenylalanine or tryptophan is absent in this CDR3, likely reflecting a read error. No DNA is shown, since the ends of the CDR3 on it are uncertain; the CDR3 is the one TCRdb lists. V is TRBV2 and J is TRBJ2-5; the D call of TRBD2 is as the table states it, not checked on the DNA. Including both end residues, the CDR3 is 14 amino acids long. Germline loops: CDR1 SNHLY, CDR2 FYNNEI. The chain's CDR3 is CASRRQGEPGLAGI.

Many counts were recorded for this clonotype. As DNA, the CDR3 is TGTGCCAGTAGTCCACGACGGGACAGGGCGAACACTGAAGCTTTCTTT. This encodes CASSPRRDRANTEAFF. The chain joins TRBV19 to TRBJ1-1; 9 bases map to TRBD1. The CDR3 contains 16 residues. The trim removed 5 bases at V and 1 base at J, leaving 8 bases unmatched. Germline CDR1 reads LNHDA; CDR2 reads SQIVND (reference sequence).

This clonotype was counted only a few times. The V call is TRBV30, the J call TRBJ1-3, with no clear D. The germline V gene has CDR1 GTSNPN and CDR2 SVGIG (reference sequence). This CDR3 contains 14 residues. V gave up 0 bases and J gave up 4 bases, with 10 bases separating them. The CDR3: CAWSVGGRGNTIYF. For the CDR3, the DNA is TGTGCCTGGAGTGTGGGAGGGCGAGGAAACACCATATATTTT.

The chain has TRBV5-5 and TRBJ2-3; D possibly corresponds to TRBD1 (5 bases). Germline lookup yields CDR1 SGHKS and CDR2 YYEKEE (reference sequence). The CDR3 is 14 residues long. Trimming removed 4 bases at V and 4 bases at J, with 13 bases between. The CDR3 nucleotides are TGTGCCAGCAGCGACCACAGGACCCCAGATACGCAGTATTTT. Its translation is CASSDHRTPDTQYF.

This clonotype was observed a handful of times. The missing conserved phenylalanine or tryptophan at the end of this CDR3 makes a read error likely. This sequence joins TRBV29-1 and TRBJ1-2; 9 positions agree with TRBD1. The CDR3 spans 15 residues. Unmatched junction bases numbered 13, after V lost 6 bases and J lost 5 bases. Germline V gives CDR1 SQVTM, CDR2 ANQGSEA. The CDR3 DNA sequence: TGCAGCGTAGACAGGACAGGGGCCATCGGATATGGCTACACCCTC. It specifies CSVDRTGAIGYGYTL.

The table lists this clonotype with many counts. This chain joins TRBV11-3 and TRBJ1-6, with D uncertain. The CDR3 is 14 residues long. V was pared by 0 bases and J by 8 bases, with 8 bases between. Germline lookup yields CDR1 SGHNT and CDR2 YENEEA. CDR3: CASSLDLWDSPLHF. In nucleotides, the CDR3 is TGTGCCAGCAGCTTAGATCTTTGGGATTCACCCCTCCACTTT.

The genes are TRBV20-1 and TRBJ2-7; 10 nucleotides match TRBD2. There are 13 residues in the CDR3. The V gene's germline CDR1 is DFQATT and CDR2 SNEGSKA (reference sequence). Losses at the gene ends were 6 bases for V and 6 bases for J; bases not matched to a gene: 8. This chain's CDR3 is CSAPERGGGEQYF. The CDR3 DNA is TGCAGTGCCCCGGAGCGGGGGGGAGGCGAGCAGTACTTC.

The chain is built from TRBV5-5 and TRBJ1-1; D ambiguous. This CDR3 comprises 14 residues. With 4 bases removed from V and 1 base from J, the gap between germline ends came to 11 bases. Germline assignment: CDR1 SGHKS and CDR2 YYEKEE (reference sequence). This CDR3 is CASSPSGWNTEAFF. Written as DNA, the CDR3 is TGTGCCAGCAGCCCCAGCGGCTGGAACACTGAAGCTTTCTTT.

This clonotype was found many times. This chain uses TRBV2 with TRBJ1-6; D gene ambiguous. Trimming removed 3 bases at V and 5 bases at J, with 8 bases between. The germline gives CDR1 SNHLY, CDR2 FYNNEI. The CDR3 has 14 residues. The CDR3 bases are TGTGCCAGCAGTGATGATGGAAATAATTCACCCCTCCACTTT. As protein: CASSDDGNNSPLHF.

This clonotype was picked up many times. V gene TRBV19 combines with J gene TRBJ2-2; D unresolved. V was cut by 2 bases and J by 9 bases, with 7 bases left in between. The CDR3 consists of 12 residues. From germline, CDR1 is LNHDA and CDR2 SQIVND (reference sequence). This CDR3 is CASSITSRELFF. The CDR3 nucleotides are TGTGCCAGTAGTATAACTTCCAGGGAGCTGTTTTTT.

This chain links TRBV11-2 with TRBJ2-3; D unresolved. The germline CDR1 and CDR2 sequences are SGHAT and FQNNGV. Trimming took off 2 bases at V and 2 bases at J, with 11 bases between the two ends. This CDR3 spans 15 amino acids. The CDR3 protein is CASSLMAVHTDTQYF. DNA of the CDR3: TGTGCCAGCAGCTTAATGGCGGTCCACACAGATACGCAGTATTTT.

In this sample, this clonotype turned up a few times. The CDR3 region has the DNA TGTGCCAGCAGCGAAAGGAGCTCCTATAATTCACCCCTCCACTTT. Protein: CASSERSSYNSPLHF. The chain joins TRBV2 to TRBJ1-6; D not resolved. V dropped 6 bases and J dropped 0 bases, with 9 bases sitting between them. CDR1 and CDR2 (germline): SNHLY, FYNNEI. The CDR3 runs to 15 residues.

Concerning this clonotype itself: This clone may be a read error of a much larger clone one base away. The chain combines TRBV7-9 with TRBJ1-3; 7 bases align to TRBD1. CDR1 is SEHNR, CDR2 FQNEAQ, per germline (reference sequence). The CDR3 runs 15 residues. The ends lost 3 bases at V and 2 bases at J; junction bases unmatched: 4. CDR3 protein: CASSFDRVPGNTIYF. CDR3 DNA: TGTGCCAGCAGCTTCGACAGGGTCCCTGGAAACACCATATATTTT.

This clonotype was detected a few times. This sequence joins TRBV6-1 and TRBJ1-1; D unclear. Germline V CDR1 and CDR2: MNHNS, SASEGT. This CDR3 has 13 amino acids. V was shortened by 8 bases and J by 5 bases, with 15 bases between the two germline ends. The CDR3 loop reads CASVGLIGTEAFF. The CDR3 DNA reads as TGTGCCAGCGTGGGGTTAATAGGAACTGAAGCTTTCTTT.

This clonotype occurred many times. J is TRBJ2-3 and V is TRBV2; no clear D. Germline V CDR1 and CDR2: SNHLY, FYNNEI. The CDR3 is 12 amino acids. The germline V and J ends were trimmed by 5 bases and 7 bases, with 10 bases remaining between them. The CDR3 bases are TGTGCCAGCAGTTGGGATCTTCATACGCAGTATTTT. It translates to CASSWDLHTQYF.

Regarding this clonotype: One end of the junction varies from germline; a read error may be responsible. The V gene is TRBV7-8, the J gene TRBJ1-6; D gene ambiguous. The CDR3 is made up of 16 amino acids. The germline V gene encodes CDR1 SGHVS and CDR2 FQNEAQ. The CDR3 region has the DNA TGTGCCAGCAGCTTACGCACGATGACCTGTAATTCACCCCCCCACTTT. As protein: CASSLRTMTCNSPPHF. Based on the CDR3 plus reference TRBV7-8 and TRBJ1-6, the full variable domain is GAGVSQSPRYKVAKRGQDVALRCDPISGHVSLFWYQQALGQGPEFLTYFQNEAQLDKSGLPSDRFFAERPEGSVSTLKIQRTQQEDSAVYLCASSLRTMTCNSPPHFGNGTRLTVT.

Remarks on this clonotype: The missing conserved phenylalanine or tryptophan at the end of this CDR3 makes a read error likely. It is unclear where the CDR3 begins or ends on the DNA, so no DNA is shown, and the CDR3 is as TCRdb lists it. The CDR3 reads CAWLLMEAY. The rearrangement joins TRBV24-1 to TRBJ1-5. The CDR3 is 9 amino acids in total, end residues counted. In germline, CDR1 is KGHDR, CDR2 SFDVKD.

This clonotype occurred many times. The rearrangement links TRBV2 to TRBJ2-7; 8 bases are a match to TRBD2. Germline V CDR1 and CDR2: SNHLY, FYNNEI. The CDR3 covers 13 residues. V lost 5 bases and J lost 3; bases outside the gene matches: 3. In nucleotides, the CDR3 is TGTGCCAGCAGTCGGGAGGGCCTCTACGAGCAGTACTTC. It translates to CASSREGLYEQYF. The full variable domain, completed using reference TRBV2 and TRBJ2-7, is EPEVTQTPSHQVTQMGQEVILRCVPISNHLYFYWYRQILGQKVEFLVSFYNNEISEKSEIFDDQFSVERPDGSNFTLKIRSTKLEDSAMYFCASSREGLYEQYFGPGTRLTVT.

The chain employs TRBV7-9 and TRBJ2-7; 9 positions match TRBD1. The CDR3 spans 15 residues. The germline V gene encodes CDR1 SEHNR and CDR2 FQNEAQ (reference sequence). With 7 bases clipped from V and 0 bases from J, the junction kept 7 bases outside the gene matches. CDR3 in amino acids: CASTSDRGASYEQYF. The CDR3, as DNA: TGTGCCAGCACCTCGGACAGGGGAGCCTCCTACGAGCAGTACTTC.

This clonotype was observed at least ten times. The J gene is TRBJ1-5, the V gene TRBV20-1, with unresolved D. Between the trimmed V and J ends, which lost 2 bases and 3 bases, there was a span of 14 bases. This CDR3 comprises 15 residues. Looked up from germline, CDR1 is DFQATT and CDR2 is SNEGSKA (reference sequence). For the CDR3, the DNA is TGCAGTGCTAGACTCAAGATAGACGCCAATCAGCCCCAGCATTTT. It specifies CSARLKIDANQPQHF.

This clonotype was counted at least ten times. The chain combines TRBV7-3 with TRBJ1-6; 9 nucleotides agree with TRBD1. The CDR3 is 15 residues long. Trimming removed 2 bases from V and 10 bases from J; junction bases left unmatched: 6. Looked up from germline, CDR1 is SGHTA and CDR2 is FQGTGA. The CDR3 sequence: CASSLSGTGFSPLHF. The CDR3 region has the DNA TGTGCCAGCAGCTTATCGGGGACAGGGTTCTCACCCCTCCACTTT. The full variable domain, rest sourced from reference TRBV7-3 and TRBJ1-6, is GAGVSQTPSNKVTEKGKYVELRCDPISGHTALYWYRQSLGQGPEFLIYFQGTGAADDSGLPNDRFFAVRPEGSVSTLKIQRTERGDSAVYLCASSLSGTGFSPLHFGNGTRLTVT.

The chain links TRBV6-1 to TRBJ1-5; D remains ambiguous. The V gene's germline CDR1 is MNHNS and CDR2 SASEGT. The CDR3 sequence is 14 residues long. V shed 4 bases and J shed 0 bases, with 7 bases lying between them. The CDR3, as DNA: TGTGCCAGCAGTGCATCTGATAGCAATCAGCCCCAGCATTTT. Protein: CASSASDSNQPQHF.